This TCR beta chain was sequenced for a study of blood T cell repertoires in COVID-19. Germline V gene sequence: CDR1 MDHEN, CDR2 SYDVKM. The CDR3 extends over 15 amino acids. The V end was cut by 4 bases, the J end by 0 bases, with 10 bases between. This clone was detected once. This table comes from immunoSEQ multiplex PCR, and its TCRdb copy is limited to in-frame clones, with some not included. The sample yields 200,000 to 250,000 clones, over 60% seen once. The gene calls are TRBV28 and TRBJ2-4, with a weak D call TRBD1 (5 bases). This TCR was recovered from a woman in her 70s with acute or convalescent COVID-19. Sequencing input: peripheral blood. CDR3 sequence reads: CASSSAGLAKNIQYF. CDR3 coding DNA: TGTGCCAGCAGTTCCGCAGGGCTAGCCAAAAACATTCAGTACTTC.